Listed below are T cell receptor beta chains from one sample, sequenced in a study of blood T cells in healthy people across ages. TCRdb fed the 5' RACE reads into MiXCR, producing one record per CDR3 protein. Of approximately 940,000 distinct CDR3 sequences in the sample, about 48% are singletons; the top ten hold about an eighth. The sequencing sample was made of blood. The receptors originated from a man younger than 45 in good health. Both conserved end residues are part of each CDR3. Fields, in order: V gene, clone size, J gene, D gene, CDR3 protein, CDR3 DNA. The D gene is left open where the match is weak. Clone size is not always given. Where it is, it says once, few, many or a class for expanded clones.

v_call: TRBV27
clone_size: once
j_call: TRBJ1-2
d_call: -
cdr3_aa: CASRPSSGVGGYTF
cdr3_nt: TGTGCCAGCAGACCATCCTCAGGGGTGGGTGGCTACACCTTC

v_call: TRBV4-1
clone_size: -
j_call: TRBJ2-7
d_call: -
cdr3_aa: CASSPYPQGSSYEQYF
cdr3_nt: TGCGCCAGCAGCCCATACCCTCAGGGAAGCTCCTACGAGCAGTACTTC

v_call: TRBV30
clone_size: -
j_call: TRBJ2-7
d_call: TRBD1
cdr3_aa: CASDRVHEQYF
cdr3_nt: TGTGCCTCGGACAGGGTCCACGAGCAGTACTTC

v_call: TRBV20-1
clone_size: -
j_call: TRBJ2-5
d_call: TRBD2
cdr3_aa: CSAQTSGGPQETQYF
cdr3_nt: TGCAGTGCACAGACTAGCGGGGGACCCCAAGAGACCCAGTACTTC

v_call: TRBV2
clone_size: -
j_call: TRBJ2-2
d_call: -
cdr3_aa: CASSGLSAGELFF
cdr3_nt: TGTGCCAGCAGTGGGTTGAGCGCCGGGGAGCTGTTTTTT

v_call: TRBV12-3/TRBV12-4
clone_size: many
j_call: TRBJ2-3
d_call: TRBD2
cdr3_aa: CASSGLAASTDTQYF
cdr3_nt: TGTGCCAGCAGCGGCCTAGCGGCTAGCACAGATACGCAGTATTTT

v_call: TRBV5-4
clone_size: once
j_call: TRBJ2-7
d_call: -
cdr3_aa: CASSFSALGIYEQYF
cdr3_nt: TGTGCCAGCAGCTTCTCGGCCCTCGGAATCTACGAGCAGTACTTC

v_call: TRBV20-1
clone_size: -
j_call: TRBJ2-1
d_call: TRBD2
cdr3_aa: CSAAAGAFGEQFF
cdr3_nt: TGCAGTGCAGCAGCGGGAGCCTTCGGTGAGCAGTTCTTC

v_call: TRBV5-1
clone_size: -
j_call: TRBJ1-2
d_call: TRBD1
cdr3_aa: CASSLTSPGGAGNYGYTF
cdr3_nt: TGCGCCAGCAGCTTGACTTCACCAGGGGGCGCCGGGAACTATGGCTACACCTTC

v_call: TRBV30
clone_size: -
j_call: TRBJ2-7
d_call: -
cdr3_aa: CAWSVQAAGYEQYF
cdr3_nt: TGTGCCTGGAGTGTACAGGCGGCTGGTTACGAGCAGTACTTC

v_call: TRBV4-1
clone_size: -
j_call: TRBJ1-5
d_call: -
cdr3_aa: CASSQDWPSGQPQHF
cdr3_nt: TGCGCCAGCAGCCAAGATTGGCCAAGCGGACAGCCCCAGCATTTT

v_call: TRBV9
clone_size: -
j_call: TRBJ2-7
d_call: -
cdr3_aa: CASAVLAQSYEQYF
cdr3_nt: TGTGCCAGCGCAGTTCTAGCGCAGTCCTACGAGCAGTACTTC

v_call: TRBV20-1
clone_size: once
j_call: TRBJ2-5
d_call: TRBD2
cdr3_aa: CSARLAGLQTQYF
cdr3_nt: TGCAGTGCTCGACTAGCGGGGCTCCAGACCCAGTACTTC

v_call: TRBV6-1
clone_size: -
j_call: TRBJ1-2
d_call: TRBD1
cdr3_aa: CASSDSGTTGVDYTF
cdr3_nt: TGTGCCAGCAGTGATAGTGGGACTACAGGGGTGGACTACACCTTC

v_call: TRBV5-4
clone_size: -
j_call: TRBJ1-2
d_call: -
cdr3_aa: CASSPDRHYYGYTF
cdr3_nt: TGTGCCAGCAGCCCCGACAGGCACTACTATGGCTACACCTTC

v_call: TRBV6-2/TRBV6-3
clone_size: -
j_call: TRBJ2-5
d_call: TRBD2
cdr3_aa: CASSILAGRGETQYF
cdr3_nt: TGTGCCAGCAGTATACTAGCGGGGCGGGGAGAGACCCAGTACTTC

v_call: TRBV20-1
clone_size: few
j_call: TRBJ2-3
d_call: -
cdr3_aa: CSATGPGGTDTQYF
cdr3_nt: TGCAGTGCTACGGGTCCTGGGGGCACAGATACGCAGTATTTT

v_call: TRBV2
clone_size: -
j_call: TRBJ1-1
d_call: -
cdr3_aa: CASSELRETEAFF
cdr3_nt: TGTGCCAGCAGTGAACTCCGGGAAACTGAAGCTTTCTTT

v_call: TRBV12-3/TRBV12-4
clone_size: many
j_call: TRBJ1-4
d_call: -
cdr3_aa: CASTLGEKLFF
cdr3_nt: TGTGCCAGCACCTTAGGGGAAAAACTGTTTTTT

v_call: TRBV27
clone_size: -
j_call: TRBJ2-7
d_call: -
cdr3_aa: CASSSLSGDPYEQYF
cdr3_nt: TGTGCCAGCAGTTCGTTATCAGGGGACCCCTACGAGCAGTACTTC

v_call: TRBV5-1
clone_size: -
j_call: TRBJ1-2
d_call: -
cdr3_aa: CASSLLQGNGYTF
cdr3_nt: TGCGCCAGCAGCTTACTCCAGGGGAATGGCTACACCTTC

v_call: TRBV3-1
clone_size: -
j_call: TRBJ2-2
d_call: TRBD1
cdr3_aa: CASSKQGAGTGELFF
cdr3_nt: TGTGCCAGCAGCAAACAGGGGGCCGGGACCGGGGAGCTGTTTTTT

v_call: TRBV7-9
clone_size: -
j_call: TRBJ2-7
d_call: -
cdr3_aa: CASSPMGEPYEQYF
cdr3_nt: TGTGCCAGCAGCCCTATGGGGGAACCCTACGAGCAGTACTTC

v_call: TRBV11-2
clone_size: few
j_call: TRBJ2-5
d_call: -
cdr3_aa: CASSLGASKGAETQYF
cdr3_nt: TGTGCCAGCAGCTTAGGCGCCTCTAAGGGTGCGGAGACCCAGTACTTC

v_call: TRBV28
clone_size: few
j_call: TRBJ2-7
d_call: -
cdr3_aa: CASSMRQNTYEQYF
cdr3_nt: TGTGCCAGCAGCATGCGACAGAATACCTACGAGCAGTACTTC

v_call: TRBV10-3
clone_size: -
j_call: TRBJ2-7
d_call: TRBD1
cdr3_aa: CAISVRGGGHHYEQYF
cdr3_nt: TGTGCCATCAGTGTAAGAGGGGGCGGGCATCACTACGAGCAGTACTTC

v_call: TRBV3-1
clone_size: many
j_call: TRBJ1-2
d_call: -
cdr3_aa: CASSQAAAPLDGYTF
cdr3_nt: TGTGCCAGCAGCCAGGCGGCAGCCCCATTGGATGGCTACACCTTC

v_call: TRBV11-2
clone_size: -
j_call: TRBJ2-3
d_call: -
cdr3_aa: CASSWEGGDTDTQYF
cdr3_nt: TGTGCCAGCAGCTGGGAGGGGGGCGACACAGATACGCAGTATTTT

v_call: TRBV20-1
clone_size: many
j_call: TRBJ2-3
d_call: -
cdr3_aa: CSARDGRVSSTDTQYF
cdr3_nt: TGCAGTGCTAGAGATGGCAGGGTTTCTAGCACAGATACGCAGTATTTT

v_call: TRBV5-1
clone_size: few
j_call: TRBJ2-1
d_call: -
cdr3_aa: CASSLEGGSTNEQFF
cdr3_nt: TGCGCCAGCAGCTTGGAGGGGGGCAGTACGAATGAGCAGTTCTTC

v_call: TRBV20-1
clone_size: few
j_call: TRBJ1-5
d_call: -
cdr3_aa: CSARDTRESNQPQHF
cdr3_nt: TGCAGTGCTAGAGATACCAGGGAGAGCAATCAGCCCCAGCATTTT

v_call: TRBV5-1
clone_size: -
j_call: TRBJ1-2
d_call: TRBD1
cdr3_aa: CASSSLRDRGYGYTF
cdr3_nt: TGCGCCAGCAGCTCGCTCCGGGACAGGGGCTATGGCTACACCTTC

v_call: TRBV28
clone_size: -
j_call: TRBJ2-7
d_call: TRBD2
cdr3_aa: CASSAGTSGVLYEQYF
cdr3_nt: TGTGCCAGCAGTGCCGGGACTAGCGGGGTTCTCTACGAGCAGTACTTC

v_call: TRBV6-6
clone_size: -
j_call: TRBJ1-1
d_call: -
cdr3_aa: CASTTGHTNTEAFF
cdr3_nt: TGTGCCAGCACCACGGGACATACGAACACTGAAGCTTTCTTT

v_call: TRBV11-3
clone_size: many
j_call: TRBJ2-5
d_call: -
cdr3_aa: CASSLDPGSWETQYF
cdr3_nt: TGTGCCAGCAGCTTAGACCCGGGTAGCTGGGAGACCCAGTACTTC

v_call: TRBV6-6
clone_size: -
j_call: TRBJ2-1
d_call: -
cdr3_aa: CASILTPDHKGGEQFF
cdr3_nt: TGTGCCAGCATCCTTACCCCGGACCACAAGGGGGGTGAGCAGTTCTTC

v_call: TRBV29-1
clone_size: few
j_call: TRBJ2-7
d_call: TRBD1
cdr3_aa: CSVVQGAYEQYF
cdr3_nt: TGCAGCGTCGTACAGGGGGCCTACGAGCAGTACTTC

v_call: TRBV4-1
clone_size: few
j_call: TRBJ2-4
d_call: TRBD2
cdr3_aa: CASSPSLTRGENIQYF
cdr3_nt: TGCGCCAGCAGCCCCAGCCTGACGCGGGGGGAAAACATTCAGTACTTC

v_call: TRBV12-3/TRBV12-4
clone_size: -
j_call: TRBJ2-1
d_call: -
cdr3_aa: CASSLGESFYNEQFF
cdr3_nt: TGTGCCAGCAGTTTGGGCGAGAGTTTCTACAATGAGCAGTTCTTC

v_call: TRBV5-1
clone_size: -
j_call: TRBJ1-6
d_call: -
cdr3_aa: CASSSWDTGSPLHF
cdr3_nt: TGCGCCAGCAGCTCCTGGGACACGGGGTCACCCCTCCACTTT

v_call: TRBV6-2/TRBV6-3
clone_size: -
j_call: TRBJ1-2
d_call: TRBD1
cdr3_aa: CASSPLGRGLYGYTF
cdr3_nt: TGTGCCAGCAGCCCGCTGGGCAGGGGGCTCTATGGCTACACCTTC

v_call: TRBV7-2
clone_size: -
j_call: TRBJ2-3
d_call: -
cdr3_aa: CAGSLDRSTDTQYF
cdr3_nt: TGTGCCGGCAGCTTAGACCGTAGCACAGATACGCAGTATTTT

v_call: TRBV6-2/TRBV6-3
clone_size: -
j_call: TRBJ1-5
d_call: -
cdr3_aa: CASSGSQTSFSQHF
cdr3_nt: TGTGCCAGCAGTGGGAGCCAAACATCATTTTCCCAGCATTTT

v_call: TRBV9
clone_size: -
j_call: TRBJ2-7
d_call: TRBD1
cdr3_aa: CASNPTGVAYEQYF
cdr3_nt: TGTGCCAGCAACCCGACAGGGGTGGCCTACGAGCAGTACTTC

v_call: TRBV24-1
clone_size: many
j_call: TRBJ2-1
d_call: TRBD1
cdr3_aa: CATSVTGTGLNEQFF
cdr3_nt: TGTGCCACCAGTGTCACCGGGACAGGGCTCAATGAGCAGTTCTTC

v_call: TRBV29-1
clone_size: -
j_call: TRBJ2-5
d_call: -
cdr3_aa: CSVDRAGDVSETQYF
cdr3_nt: TGCAGCGTTGACCGGGCAGGGGACGTGTCCGAGACCCAGTACTTC